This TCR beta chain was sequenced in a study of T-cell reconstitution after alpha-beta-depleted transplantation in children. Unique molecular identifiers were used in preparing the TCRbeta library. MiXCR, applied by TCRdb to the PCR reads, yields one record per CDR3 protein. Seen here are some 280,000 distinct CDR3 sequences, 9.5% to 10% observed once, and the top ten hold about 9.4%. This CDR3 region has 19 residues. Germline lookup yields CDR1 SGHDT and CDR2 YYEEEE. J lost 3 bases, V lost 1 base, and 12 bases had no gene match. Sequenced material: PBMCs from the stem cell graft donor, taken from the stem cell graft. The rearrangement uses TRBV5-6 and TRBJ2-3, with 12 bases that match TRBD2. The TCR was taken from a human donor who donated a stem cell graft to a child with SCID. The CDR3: CASSLLLAGGLVLTDTQYF. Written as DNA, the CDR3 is TGTGCCAGCAGCTTGCTTCTAGCGGGGGGGCTAGTGTTAACAGATACGCAGTATTTT.